This T cell receptor (beta chain) was observed in a study of T cells in women clearing cervical HPV infection. Study-wide results and caveats: CIN3+ cases had significantly higher TCR repertoire richness than controls, but evenness did not differ. Timing of associations relative to infection is unclear; T-cell subsets were not isolated.

CDR1 and CDR2 (germline): SGHNT, YYREEE (reference sequence). Trimming stripped 4 bases from V and 2 bases from J, with 11 bases between. The CDR3 is 14 amino acids. As for this clone: Its specificity is unknown. The read finishes 3 residues shy of the CDR3 end, and the germline J gene is used to complete it.

Produced via immunoSEQ multiplex PCR; TCRdb's table is partial and in-frame only. The data show roughly 25,000 clones, and the top ten clones hold 6.5% to 7%. This chain joins TRBV5-4 and TRBJ2-3; D is undetermined. The sequenced sample consisted of blood buffy coat. This clonotype was obtained from a woman between 18 and 69 years old with a cervical HPV16 infection that either progressed to CIN3+ or cleared (not recorded which). CDR3 DNA (partial): TGTGCCAGCAGCCCGAAGGCGGACACAGATACG. This codes for CASSPKADTDT. The full CDR3 protein reads CASSPKADTDTQYF.